These 8 T cell receptor beta chains were sequenced from one sample in a study of regulatory T cells in long-lasting Graves disease. Both iRepertoire HTBI primers and Arm-PCR of CDR3 regions were used to build the TCR beta libraries. TCRdb reanalysed the multiplex PCR reads using MiXCR and keeps one entry per CDR3 protein. The sample carries about 220,000 distinct CDR3 sequences, 15% to 20% recorded once. Indicated time point: newly diagnosed GD, antithyroid drugs for less than 3 months. Isolated PBMC RNA provided the starting material for the TCR library. These same data were also listed under a study on T cells in Graves' hyperthyroidism and ophthalmopathy.

The material sequenced was peripheral blood mononuclear cells (PBMCs), taken at new diagnosis, from a patient treated with antithyroid drugs. These receptors were obtained from a woman in her 30s with Graves disease.

The genes are TRBV11-2 and TRBJ2-5, with D perhaps matching TRBD1 or TRBD2 (6 bases each). The CDR3 runs 16 residues. Germline CDR1 reads SGHAT; CDR2 reads FQNNGV. The ends were cut back, 6 bases at V and 3 bases at J, with 20 bases in the middle. In nucleotides, the CDR3 is TGTGCCAGCAGGACAATTAAGGGGGGCGAAAAAGAGACCCAGTACTTC. This sequence encodes CASRTIKGGEKETQYF.

This clonotype appeared many times. V gene TRBV19 combines with J gene TRBJ1-3; D not resolved. V lost 3 bases to trimming and J lost 0 bases, with 6 bases between them. The germline gives CDR1 LNHDA, CDR2 SQIVND (reference sequence). CDR3 length: 14 amino acids. CDR3 amino acids: CASSIGSSGNTIYF. The CDR3 DNA reads TGTGCCAGTAGTATCGGCAGCTCTGGAAACACCATATATTTT. The variable domain in full, completed from reference TRBV19 and TRBJ1-3, reads DGGITQSPKYLFRKEGQNVTLSCEQNLNHDAMYWYRQDPGQGLRLIYYSQIVNDFQKGDIAEGYSVSREKKESFPLTVTSAQKNPTAFYLCASSIGSSGNTIYFGEGSWLTVV.

This rearrangement joins TRBV29-1 to TRBJ2-1; 9 bases map to TRBD2. The V segment lost 6 bases and the J segment 0 bases; nucleotides outside the gene matches: 6. The germline CDR1 and CDR2 sequences are SQVTM and ANQGSEA. The CDR3 is 15 amino acids. The CDR3 region has the DNA TGCAGCGTCCCGCGGGGGGGCTTCTCCTACAATGAGCAGTTCTTC. It translates to CSVPRGGFSYNEQFF.

The gene calls are TRBV12-3 or TRBV12-4 and TRBJ2-2, with 8 positions matching TRBD2. J was trimmed by 3 bases and V by 6 bases; bases with no gene match: 6. The CDR3 totals 15 residues. CDR3 sequence: CASRAGLADTGELFF. In DNA, the CDR3 is TGTGCCAGCAGAGCCGGACTAGCTGACACCGGGGAGCTGTTTTTT.

This clonotype was counted ten times or more. The rearrangement uses TRBV7-9 and TRBJ2-2, with 7 bases fitting TRBD2. This CDR3 has 15 residues. With 5 bases clipped from V and 4 bases from J, the junction kept 7 bases outside the gene matches. Germline-derived CDR1 and CDR2 are SEHNR and FQNEAQ (reference sequence). The CDR3: CASSRGTTRTGELFF. For the CDR3, the DNA is TGTGCCAGCAGCCGAGGGACTACCCGCACCGGGGAGCTGTTTTTT.

The chain combines TRBV20-1 with TRBJ2-3; 9 nucleotides agree with TRBD2. The CDR3 is 14 amino acids. The V gene end was trimmed by 5 bases and the J gene end by 5 bases; junction bases not matched to a gene: 8. Germline V gene sequence: CDR1 DFQATT, CDR2 SNEGSKA (reference sequence). CDR3 sequence: CSAEGGRARDTQYF. The CDR3 nucleotides read TGCAGTGCTGAAGGCGGGAGGGCCAGAGATACGCAGTATTTT.

This clonotype was detected only a few times. This chain links TRBV29-1 with TRBJ2-3; a weak D match, TRBD2 (6 bases). This CDR3 region has 15 residues. Germline lookup yields CDR1 SQVTM and CDR2 ANQGSEA. V was pared by 6 bases and J by 0 bases, with 16 bases between. The CDR3 is CSVMVGGVSTDTQYF. The DNA for the CDR3 is TGCAGCGTAATGGTTGGCGGGGTTAGCACAGATACGCAGTATTTT.

This clonotype was counted ten times or more. V is TRBV5-5 and J is TRBJ1-4; unclear D gene. The V and J ends lost 3 bases and 2 bases respectively, with 11 bases between them. The CDR3 is made up of 15 amino acids. Germline lookup yields CDR1 SGHKS and CDR2 YYEKEE (reference sequence). CDR3 region: CASSYQTPTNEKLFF. The CDR3 region has the DNA TGTGCCAGCAGCTACCAGACACCCACTAATGAAAAACTGTTTTTT.